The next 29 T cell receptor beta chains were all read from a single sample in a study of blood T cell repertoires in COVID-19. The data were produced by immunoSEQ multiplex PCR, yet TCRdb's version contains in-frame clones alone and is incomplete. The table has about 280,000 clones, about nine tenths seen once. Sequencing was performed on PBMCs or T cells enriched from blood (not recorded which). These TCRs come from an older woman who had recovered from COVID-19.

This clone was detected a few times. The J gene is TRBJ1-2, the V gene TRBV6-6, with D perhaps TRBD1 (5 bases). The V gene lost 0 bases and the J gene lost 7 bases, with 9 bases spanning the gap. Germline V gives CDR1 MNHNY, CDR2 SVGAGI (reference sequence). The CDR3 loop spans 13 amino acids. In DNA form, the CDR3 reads TGTGCCAGCAGTTACTCTGGGACTGGTGGCTACACCTTC. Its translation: CASSYSGTGGYTF.

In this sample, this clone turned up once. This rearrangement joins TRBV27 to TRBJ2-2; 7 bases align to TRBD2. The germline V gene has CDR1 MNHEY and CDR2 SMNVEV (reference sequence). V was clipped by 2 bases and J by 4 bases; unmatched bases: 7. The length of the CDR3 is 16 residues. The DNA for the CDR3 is TGTGCCAGCAGTTTAGCGGCTAGCGGACTCACCGGGGAGCTGTTTTTT. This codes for CASSLAASGLTGELFF.

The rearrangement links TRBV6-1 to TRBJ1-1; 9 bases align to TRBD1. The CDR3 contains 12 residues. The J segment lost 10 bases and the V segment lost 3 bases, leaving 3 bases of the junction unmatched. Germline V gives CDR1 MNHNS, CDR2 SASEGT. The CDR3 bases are TGTGCCAGCAGTGAGGCGGACAGGGGAGCTTTCTTT. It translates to CASSEADRGAFF.

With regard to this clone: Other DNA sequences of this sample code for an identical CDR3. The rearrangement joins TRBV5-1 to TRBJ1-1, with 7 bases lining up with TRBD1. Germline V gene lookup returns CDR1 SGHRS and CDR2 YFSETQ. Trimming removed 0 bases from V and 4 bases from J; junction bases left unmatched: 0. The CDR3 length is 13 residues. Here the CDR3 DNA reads TGCGCCAGCAGCTTGGACAGGGGCACTGAAGCTTTCTTT. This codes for CASSLDRGTEAFF.

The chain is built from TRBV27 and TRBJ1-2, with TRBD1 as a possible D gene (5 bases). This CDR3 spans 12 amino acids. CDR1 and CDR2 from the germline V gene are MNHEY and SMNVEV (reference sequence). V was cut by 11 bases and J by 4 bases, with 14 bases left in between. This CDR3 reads CAVTQGTYGYTF. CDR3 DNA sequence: TGTGCCGTAACTCAGGGCACCTATGGCTACACCTTC.

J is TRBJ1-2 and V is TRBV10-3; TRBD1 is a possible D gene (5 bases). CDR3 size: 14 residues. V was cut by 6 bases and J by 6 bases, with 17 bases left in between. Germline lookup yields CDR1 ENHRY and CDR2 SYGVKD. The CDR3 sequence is CAISLLEGADGYTF. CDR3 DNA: TGTGCCATCAGCCTTCTAGAAGGGGCGGATGGCTACACCTTC.

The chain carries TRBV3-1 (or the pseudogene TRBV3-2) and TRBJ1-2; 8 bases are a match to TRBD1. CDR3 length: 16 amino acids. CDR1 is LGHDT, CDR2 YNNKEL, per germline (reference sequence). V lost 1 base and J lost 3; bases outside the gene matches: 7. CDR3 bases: TGTGCCAGCAGCCAAGGGGCAGGGGGCTTTTACTATGGCTACACCTTC. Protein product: CASSQGAGGFYYGYTF.

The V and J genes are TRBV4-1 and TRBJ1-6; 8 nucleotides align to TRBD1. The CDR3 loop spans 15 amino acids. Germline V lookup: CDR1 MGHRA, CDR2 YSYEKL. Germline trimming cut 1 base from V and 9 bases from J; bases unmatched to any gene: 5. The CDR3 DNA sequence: TGCGCCAGCAGCCAAGTCGACAGGGGCGGTTCACCCCTCCACTTT. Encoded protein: CASSQVDRGGSPLHF.

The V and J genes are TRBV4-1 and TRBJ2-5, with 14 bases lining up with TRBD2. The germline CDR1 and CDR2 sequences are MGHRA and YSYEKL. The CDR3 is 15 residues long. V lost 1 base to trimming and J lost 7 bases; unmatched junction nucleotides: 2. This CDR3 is CASSQAGTSGGTQYF. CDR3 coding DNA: TGCGCCAGCAGCCAAGCCGGGACTAGCGGGGGGACCCAGTACTTC.

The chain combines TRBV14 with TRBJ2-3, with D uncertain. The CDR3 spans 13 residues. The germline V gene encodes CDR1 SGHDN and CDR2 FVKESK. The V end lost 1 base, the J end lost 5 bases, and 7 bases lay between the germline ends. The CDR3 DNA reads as TGTGCCAGCAGCCAAGGTGTCCAAGATACGCAGTATTTT. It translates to CASSQGVQDTQYF.

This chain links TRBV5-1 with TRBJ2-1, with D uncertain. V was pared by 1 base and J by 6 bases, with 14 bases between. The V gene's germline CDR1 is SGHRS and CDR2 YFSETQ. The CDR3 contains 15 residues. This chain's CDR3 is CASSLLVAQGNEQFF. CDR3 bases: TGCGCCAGCAGCTTGTTAGTAGCCCAAGGCAATGAGCAGTTCTTC.

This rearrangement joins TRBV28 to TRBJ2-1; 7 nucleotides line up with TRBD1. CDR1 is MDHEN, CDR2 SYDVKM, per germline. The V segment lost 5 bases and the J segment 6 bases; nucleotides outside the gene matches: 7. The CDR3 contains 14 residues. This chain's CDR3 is CASSPPGQLNEQFF. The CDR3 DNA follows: TGTGCCAGCAGTCCTCCGGGACAGCTCAATGAGCAGTTCTTC.

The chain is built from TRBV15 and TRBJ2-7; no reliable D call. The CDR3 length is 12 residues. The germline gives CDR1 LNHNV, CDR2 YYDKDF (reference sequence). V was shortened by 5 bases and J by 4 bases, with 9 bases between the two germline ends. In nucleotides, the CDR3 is TGTGCCACCAGCCGCGCTCCTTACGAGCAGTACTTC. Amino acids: CATSRAPYEQYF.

CDR3 residues: CASSDGHSNQPQHF. The CDR3 coding sequence is TGTGCCAGCAGCGATGGACATTCCAATCAGCCCCAGCATTTT. V usage is TRBV9 and J usage is TRBJ1-5, with D tentatively TRBD1 (5 bases). Germline loops: CDR1 SGDLS, CDR2 YYNGEE. The CDR3 is made up of 14 amino acids. The V and J ends lost 3 bases and 3 bases respectively, with 10 bases between them.

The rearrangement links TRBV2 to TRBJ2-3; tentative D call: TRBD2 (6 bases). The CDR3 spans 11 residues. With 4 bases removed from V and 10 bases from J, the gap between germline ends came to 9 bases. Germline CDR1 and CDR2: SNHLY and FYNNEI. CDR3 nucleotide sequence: TGTGCCAGCAGTGCGGGGAGGCCGCAGTATTTT. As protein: CASSAGRPQYF. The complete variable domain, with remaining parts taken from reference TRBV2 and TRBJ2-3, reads EPEVTQTPSHQVTQMGQEVILRCVPISNHLYFYWYRQILGQKVEFLVSFYNNEISEKSEIFDDQFSVERPDGSNFTLKIRSTKLEDSAMYFCASSAGRPQYFGPGTRLTVL.

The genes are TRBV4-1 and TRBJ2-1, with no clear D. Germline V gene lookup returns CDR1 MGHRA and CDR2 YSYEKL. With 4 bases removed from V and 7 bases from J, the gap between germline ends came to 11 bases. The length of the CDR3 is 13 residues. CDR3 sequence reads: CASSPILRNEQFF. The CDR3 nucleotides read TGCGCCAGCAGCCCAATTTTACGGAATGAGCAGTTCTTC.

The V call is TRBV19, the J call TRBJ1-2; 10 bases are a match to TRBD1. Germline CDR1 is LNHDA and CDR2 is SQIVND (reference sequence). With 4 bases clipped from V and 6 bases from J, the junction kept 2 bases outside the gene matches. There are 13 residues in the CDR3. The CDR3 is CASSTTGGDGYTF. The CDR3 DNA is TGTGCCAGTAGTACGACAGGGGGCGATGGCTACACCTTC. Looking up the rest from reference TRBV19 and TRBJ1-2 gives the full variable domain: DGGITQSPKYLFRKEGQNVTLSCEQNLNHDAMYWYRQDPGQGLRLIYYSQIVNDFQKGDIAEGYSVSREKKESFPLTVTSAQKNPTAFYLCASSTTGGDGYTFGSGTRLTVV.

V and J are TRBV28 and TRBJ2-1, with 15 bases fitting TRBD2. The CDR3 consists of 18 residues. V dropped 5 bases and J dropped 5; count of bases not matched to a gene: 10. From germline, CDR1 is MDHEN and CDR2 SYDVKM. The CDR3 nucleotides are TGTGCCAGCAGTCCCGGACTAGCGGGAGGGCCGGAAGACAATGAGCAGTTCTTC. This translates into CASSPGLAGGPEDNEQFF.

CDR3 bases: TGTGCCAGCAGGCCACGGACAGGGATCGCAGATACGCAGTATTTT. It is translated as CASRPRTGIADTQYF. The chain couples TRBV7-9 to TRBJ2-3; TRBD1 matches at 8 bases. V was clipped by 6 bases and J by 4 bases; unmatched bases: 9. This CDR3 is 15 amino acids long. Germline V lookup: CDR1 SEHNR, CDR2 FQNEAQ (reference sequence).

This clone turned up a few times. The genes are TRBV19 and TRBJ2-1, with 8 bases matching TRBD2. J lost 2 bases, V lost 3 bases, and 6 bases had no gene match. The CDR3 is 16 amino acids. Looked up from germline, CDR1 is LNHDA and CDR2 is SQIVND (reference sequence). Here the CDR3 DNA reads TGTGCCAGTAGTATGACAGCGGGGGCTACCTACAATGAGCAGTTCTTC. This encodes CASSMTAGATYNEQFF. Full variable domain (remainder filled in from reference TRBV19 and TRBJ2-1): DGGITQSPKYLFRKEGQNVTLSCEQNLNHDAMYWYRQDPGQGLRLIYYSQIVNDFQKGDIAEGYSVSREKKESFPLTVTSAQKNPTAFYLCASSMTAGATYNEQFFGPGTRLTVL.

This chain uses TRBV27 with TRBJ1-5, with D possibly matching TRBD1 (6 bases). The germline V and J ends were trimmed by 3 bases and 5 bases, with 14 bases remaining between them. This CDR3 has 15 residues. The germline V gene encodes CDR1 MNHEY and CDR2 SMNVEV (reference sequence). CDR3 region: CASSLSGGGHQPQHF. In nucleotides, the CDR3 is TGTGCCAGCAGTTTGAGTGGGGGCGGACATCAGCCCCAGCATTTT.

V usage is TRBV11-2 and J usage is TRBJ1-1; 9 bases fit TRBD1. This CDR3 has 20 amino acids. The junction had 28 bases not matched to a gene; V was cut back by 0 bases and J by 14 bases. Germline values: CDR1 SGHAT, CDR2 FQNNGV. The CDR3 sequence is CASSLDGTGTVRARNMKFFF. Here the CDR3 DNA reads TGTGCCAGCAGCTTAGACGGGACAGGGACAGTCCGAGCCCGGAACATGAAGTTCTTCTTT.

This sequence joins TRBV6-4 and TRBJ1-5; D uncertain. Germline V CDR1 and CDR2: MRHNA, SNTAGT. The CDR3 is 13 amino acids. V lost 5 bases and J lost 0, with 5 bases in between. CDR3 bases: TGTGCCAGCAGTCCTTATAGCAATCAGCCCCAGCATTTT. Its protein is CASSPYSNQPQHF.

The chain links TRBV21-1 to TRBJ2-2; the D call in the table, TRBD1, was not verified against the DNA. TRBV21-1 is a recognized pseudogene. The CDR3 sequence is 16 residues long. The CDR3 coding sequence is TGTGCCAGCAGCAGCTGGACAGGGTATGTTGCCGGGGAGCTGTTTTTT. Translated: CASSSWTGYVAGELFF.

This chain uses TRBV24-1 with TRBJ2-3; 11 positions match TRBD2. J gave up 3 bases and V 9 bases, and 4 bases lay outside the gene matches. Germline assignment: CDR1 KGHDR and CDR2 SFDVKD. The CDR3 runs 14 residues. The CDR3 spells CATGLAGGTDTQYF. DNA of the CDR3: TGTGCCACCGGGCTAGCGGGAGGTACAGATACGCAGTATTTT.

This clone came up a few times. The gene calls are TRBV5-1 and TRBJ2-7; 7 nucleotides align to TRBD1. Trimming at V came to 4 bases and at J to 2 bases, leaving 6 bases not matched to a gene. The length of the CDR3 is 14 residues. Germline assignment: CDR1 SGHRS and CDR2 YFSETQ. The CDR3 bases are TGCGCCAGCAGCCTCCGGGACAGCCCCTACGAGCAGTACTTC. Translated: CASSLRDSPYEQYF.

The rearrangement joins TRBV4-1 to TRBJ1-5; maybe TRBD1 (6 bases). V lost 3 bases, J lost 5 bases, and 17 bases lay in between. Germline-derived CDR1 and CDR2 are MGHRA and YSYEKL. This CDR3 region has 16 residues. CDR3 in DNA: TGCGCCAGCAGCCACACACGAGAAGGGGGGGATCAGCCCCAGCATTTT. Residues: CASSHTREGGDQPQHF.

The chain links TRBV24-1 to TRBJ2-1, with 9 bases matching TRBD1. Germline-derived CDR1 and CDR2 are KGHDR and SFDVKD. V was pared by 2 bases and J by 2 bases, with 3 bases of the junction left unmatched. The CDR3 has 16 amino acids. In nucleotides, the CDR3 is TGTGCCACCAGTGATTCCGACAGGGGGACCTACAATGAGCAGTTCTTC. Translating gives CATSDSDRGTYNEQFF.

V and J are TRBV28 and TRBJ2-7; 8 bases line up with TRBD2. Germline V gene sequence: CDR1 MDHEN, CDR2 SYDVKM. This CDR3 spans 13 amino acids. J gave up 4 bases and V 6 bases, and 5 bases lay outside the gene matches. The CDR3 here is CASRPGGGYEQYF. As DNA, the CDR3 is TGTGCCAGCAGGCCCGGGGGGGGTTACGAGCAGTACTTC.